The sequence of this T cell receptor (beta chain) was determined in a study of CD8+CD57+ T cells in acquired aplastic anemia. Study background: When averaged, DNA from sorted CD4+ and CD8+ cells came to approximately 3.2 ug. Study-wide results and caveats: CD8+ Simpson's diversity did not differ significantly between patients and controls.

The TCR beta profiling, which covered VDJ combination and CDR3 sequence, was carried out using genomic DNA as the template. Using its own MiXCR run on the reads, TCRdb lists one record per CDR3 protein. This sample has hundreds of thousands of distinct CDR3 sequences, with approximately 55% found just once. Germline V gene lookup returns CDR1 SGHRS and CDR2 YFSETQ. This CDR3 region has 16 residues. Germline trimming cut 4 bases from V and 0 bases from J; bases unmatched to any gene: 7. This clonotype was seen ten or more times. Its target is unknown. The sequence derives from a human donor with severe aplastic anemia or a healthy control (not recorded which). The source material was sorted CD4+, CD8+, or CD8+CD57+ T cells (not recorded which) from PBMCs. The chain links TRBV5-1 to TRBJ2-4; 7 positions agree with TRBD1. CDR3 nucleotides: TGCGCCAGCAGCCCGGGACAGACGCTAGCCAAAAACATTCAGTACTTC. This encodes CASSPGQTLAKNIQYF.